These T cell receptor beta chains were read from a single sample in a study of blood T cells in healthy people across ages. Each CDR3 protein is one row after TCRdb ran MiXCR on the 5' RACE reads. The profile covers roughly 550,000 distinct CDR3 sequences, with approximately 25% appearing a single time and around 10% taken by the ten largest. These same data were also listed under a study on T cells of mothers and their children.

Sample: blood. These receptor sequences come from a boy aged 5-17 years in good health. Both conserved end residues are part of each CDR3. Fields, in order: clone size, V gene, D gene, J gene, CDR3 protein, CDR3 DNA. The D gene is left open where the match is weak. Not every row has a clone size; where given, it reads once, few, many or a size class.

few	TRBV20-1	.	TRBJ2-7	CSANPWDPDPYEQYF	TGCAGTGCTAATCCGTGGGACCCGGACCCCTACGAGCAGTACTTC
few	TRBV20-1	.	TRBJ2-1	CSAVELGPYLSPYNEQFF	TGCAGTGCCGTGGAGTTGGGGCCATACCTAAGTCCCTACAATGAGCAGTTCTTC
once	TRBV28	.	TRBJ1-2	CATWYGATKDYTF	TGTGCCACCTGGTACGGGGCTACGAAGGACTACACCTTC
.	TRBV20-1	.	TRBJ2-3	CSARDARTGTQYF	TGCAGTGCTAGAGATGCGAGAACAGGTACGCAGTATTTT
many	TRBV16	TRBD1	TRBJ2-5	CASSQRDRVIQETQYF	TGTGCCAGCAGCCAAAGGGACAGGGTGATCCAAGAGACCCAGTACTTC
.	TRBV4-3	.	TRBJ2-7	CASSLGTFLGYEQYF	TGCGCCAGCAGCCTGGGGACATTTCTTGGCTACGAGCAGTACTTC
.	TRBV11-2	TRBD1	TRBJ2-3	CASSPKDRVYPDTQYF	TGTGCCAGCAGCCCTAAGGACAGGGTATACCCAGATACGCAGTATTTT
.	TRBV11-2	TRBD2	TRBJ2-1	CASSLDLAGAGYNEQFF	TGTGCCAGCAGCTTAGACCTAGCGGGGGCGGGGTACAATGAGCAGTTCTTC
.	TRBV5-1	.	TRBJ1-4	CASSLDPPGGNEKLFF	TGCGCCAGCAGCTTGGATCCACCCGGGGGTAATGAAAAACTGTTTTTT
once	TRBV20-1	.	TRBJ1-2	CSASGGTQDYGYTF	TGCAGTGCTAGCGGCGGGACGCAGGACTATGGCTACACCTTC
few	TRBV20-1	.	TRBJ2-6	CSARGVSGANVLTF	TGCAGTGCGAGGGGTGTCTCCGGGGCCAACGTCCTGACTTTC
many	TRBV7-9	TRBD2	TRBJ2-5	CASSVERGVRETQYF	TGTGCCAGCAGTGTCGAGCGGGGGGTGAGAGAGACCCAGTACTTC
few	TRBV20-1	.	TRBJ2-7	CSARDQAAFPYEQYF	TGCAGTGCTAGAGATCAAGCAGCTTTCCCCTACGAGCAGTACTTC
.	TRBV9	.	TRBJ2-2	CASSVARPISDRLGTGELFF	TGTGCCAGCAGCGTAGCTCGGCCTATTTCAGACAGACTGGGCACCGGGGAGCTGTTTTTT
many	TRBV7-8	.	TRBJ1-6	CASSQETGSISPLHF	TGTGCCAGCAGCCAGGAGACGGGATCCATATCACCCCTCCACTTT
few	TRBV24-1	TRBD1	TRBJ2-1	CATAGQDSYNEQFF	TGTGCCACCGCCGGACAGGACTCCTACAATGAGCAGTTCTTC
few	TRBV2	.	TRBJ1-4	CASSAAGPFF	TGTGCCAGCAGTGCGGCGGGACCCTTTTTT
many	TRBV7-2	.	TRBJ2-7	CASSFQGSVGEQYF	TGTGCCAGCAGCTTTCAGGGTTCCGTTGGCGAGCAGTACTTC
many	TRBV7-3	.	TRBJ2-3	CASSFQGGLSTDTQYF	TGTGCCAGCAGCTTTCAGGGGGGGTTGTCCACAGATACGCAGTATTTT
.	TRBV11-2	.	TRBJ2-3	CASSLDRLEDTQYF	TGTGCCAGCAGCTTAGATCGGTTGGAAGATACGCAGTATTTT
many	TRBV7-9	.	TRBJ2-5	CASSLAGWETQYF	TGTGCCAGCAGCTTAGCTGGGTGGGAGACCCAGTACTTC
few	TRBV10-2	.	TRBJ2-7	CASREVNEQYF	TGCGCCAGCAGGGAGGTGAACGAGCAGTACTTC
.	TRBV5-1	.	TRBJ1-1	CASSLLLYSSNTEAFF	TGCGCCAGCAGCTTGCTTTTGTATTCTTCGAACACTGAAGCTTTCTTT
.	TRBV29-1	TRBD2	TRBJ2-5	CSVESPSGYQETQYF	TGCAGCGTTGAATCCCCTAGCGGGTACCAAGAGACCCAGTACTTC
few	TRBV27	TRBD2	TRBJ2-1	CASSFTGVAGGPSYNEQFF	TGTGCCAGCAGTTTCACCGGGGTAGCGGGAGGGCCCTCCTACAATGAGCAGTTCTTC
.	TRBV19	.	TRBJ2-4	CASSISGGAKNIQYF	TGTGCCAGTAGTATTTCCGGGGGAGCCAAAAACATTCAGTACTTC
few	TRBV11-1	.	TRBJ2-7	CASSQEESFTYEQYF	TGTGCCAGCAGCCAAGAGGAGTCCTTTACCTACGAGCAGTACTTC
.	TRBV4-1	TRBD2	TRBJ2-3	CASSQGLAGESGTDTQYF	TGCGCCAGCAGCCAAGGGCTAGCGGGAGAGTCTGGCACAGATACGCAGTATTTT
.	TRBV12-3/TRBV12-4	.	TRBJ2-1	CASSYDEQFF	TGTGCCAGCAGTTACGATGAGCAGTTCTTC
.	TRBV28	.	TRBJ1-2	CASSFQGNYGYTF	TGTGCCAGCAGTTTCCAGGGGAACTATGGCTACACCTTC
.	TRBV5-1	.	TRBJ1-1	CASSWQSNTEAFF	TGCGCCAGCAGTTGGCAGAGTAACACTGAAGCTTTCTTT
few	TRBV11-2	TRBD2	TRBJ2-1	CASSAELAGGYNEQFF	TGTGCCAGCAGCGCCGAGTTAGCGGGAGGCTACAATGAGCAGTTCTTC
.	TRBV4-3	.	TRBJ2-4	CASSQARDRTQNIQYF	TGCGCCAGCAGCCAAGCCAGGGACCGAACCCAAAACATTCAGTACTTC
.	TRBV28	.	TRBJ1-5	CASSFTRGPQHF	TGTGCCAGCAGCTTTACCCGGGGGCCCCAGCATTTT
few	TRBV7-2	.	TRBJ2-7	CASSYLTDEQYF	TGTGCCAGCAGCTACCTGACAGACGAGCAGTACTTC
few	TRBV15	.	TRBJ2-7	CATSSGTGWDEQYF	TGTGCCACCAGCAGTGGCACGGGCTGGGACGAGCAGTACTTC
.	TRBV4-3	.	TRBJ2-5	CASSQEIKETQYF	TGCGCCAGCAGCCAAGAAATAAAAGAGACCCAGTACTTC
once	TRBV12-3/TRBV12-4	TRBD1	TRBJ2-5	CASSDRASETQYF	TGTGCCAGCAGTGACAGGGCGTCCGAGACCCAGTACTTC
.	TRBV7-9	TRBD1	TRBJ2-7	CASSSRTGPLHEQYF	TGTGCCAGCAGCTCCCGGACAGGGCCTCTCCACGAGCAGTACTTC
.	TRBV28	.	TRBJ1-6	CASSLWDSDNSPLHF	TGTGCCAGCAGTTTATGGGACAGCGATAATTCACCCCTCCACTTT
few	TRBV4-3	.	TRBJ1-4	CASSQEGATNEKLFF	TGCGCCAGCAGCCAAGAAGGAGCAACTAATGAAAAACTGTTTTTT
.	TRBV5-5	TRBD1	TRBJ2-7	CAGSLDDRVENEQYF	TGTGCCGGCAGCTTGGATGACAGGGTGGAGAACGAGCAGTACTTC
.	TRBV6-2/TRBV6-3	TRBD2	TRBJ2-5	CASSALAGGPLERTQYF	TGTGCCAGCAGTGCACTAGCGGGGGGACCTCTTGAGCGGACCCAGTACTTC
.	TRBV9	.	TRBJ2-1	CASGISGGNNEQFF	TGTGCCAGTGGTATTAGCGGAGGGAACAATGAGCAGTTCTTC
few	TRBV28	.	TRBJ1-1	CASSLWFISLRMGDDTEAFF	TGTGCCAGCAGTTTATGGTTTATCTCACTTAGGATGGGGGATGACACTGAAGCTTTCTTT
.	TRBV25-1	.	TRBJ1-5	CASGTGGEGNQPQHF	TGTGCCAGCGGAACAGGAGGGGAGGGCAATCAGCCCCAGCATTTT
once	TRBV28	TRBD1	TRBJ2-1	CASSFHLPGQGYEQFF	TGTGCCAGCAGTTTCCACCTTCCGGGACAGGGTTATGAGCAGTTCTTC
few	TRBV11-1	TRBD2	TRBJ2-5	CASSPGLAGGIGETQYF	TGTGCCAGCAGCCCAGGACTAGCGGGGGGAATTGGTGAGACCCAGTACTTC
many	TRBV12-3/TRBV12-4	.	TRBJ2-5	CASSLGWGKTQYF	TGTGCCAGCAGTTTGGGATGGGGTAAGACCCAGTACTTC
few	TRBV5-6	TRBD1	TRBJ2-5	CASSFTGDETQYF	TGTGCCAGCAGTTTTACAGGGGACGAGACCCAGTACTTC
.	TRBV28	.	TRBJ1-3	CASSSWTASGNTIYF	TGTGCCAGCAGTTCCTGGACAGCCTCTGGAAACACCATATATTTT
few	TRBV10-3	TRBD1	TRBJ2-1	CAIRFDRGTYNEQFF	TGTGCCATCAGATTCGACAGGGGTACCTACAATGAGCAGTTCTTC
few	TRBV11-2	.	TRBJ2-5	CASSLGRHRGYF	TGTGCCAGCAGCTTAGGCCGCCATAGGGGATACTTC
few	TRBV29-1	.	TRBJ2-5	CSVEGASEYQETQYF	TGCAGCGTTGAAGGGGCTAGCGAGTACCAAGAGACCCAGTACTTC
.	TRBV10-2	.	TRBJ1-2	CASSEPRGKQGGYGYTF	TGCGCCAGCAGTGAGCCACGTGGCAAACAGGGAGGTTATGGCTACACCTTC